This T cell receptor beta chain was captured in a study of CD8 T cells in Susac syndrome (dated 2019 in TCRdb). The study in broad terms: Of the Susac syndrome patients who were sequenced, eight were in clinical remission while five or six had clinically active disease. Susac syndrome patients were therapy-naive, on corticosteroids (some also receiving IVIg), or on IVIg alone at blood withdrawal. The study used repertoire sequencing to test whether antigen drove CD8+ T cell activation and differentiation in Susac syndrome. The clonality of the CD8+ T cell repertoire was compared across approximately 12 healthy donors, some 14 Susac syndrome patients and under 18 multiple sclerosis patients. The paper as a whole reports these results and caveats: Susac syndrome CD8+ repertoires showed clonal expansion, highest in CD8+ TEMRA cells and greater in clinically active than remitting patients. The TCR sequencing and HLA analysis was acknowledged to have included a relatively small number of individuals. Sixteen and five Susac-specific public clones were found in the total CD8+ and CD8+ TEMRA repertoires, respectively.

About this clonotype: No antigen is known for it. There are no base qualities to consult, and no much larger clone falls within one base.

Its CDR3 holds 14 amino acids, cysteine through phenylalanine. The read is trimmed to its CDR3 DNA, 42 bases read in frame from base 1. From a lookup of the germline V gene (reference sequence), CDR1 and CDR2 are MNHEY and SMNVEV. Trimmed from V: 6 bases; trimmed from J: 6 bases; junction bases lacking a gene match: 2. Peripheral blood CD8+ and CD4+ T cells from healthy donors, Susac syndrome patients and multiple sclerosis patients were profiled using high-throughput TCR beta sequencing. The Susac syndrome patients fulfilled recently defined diagnostic criteria for definite or probable disease. Bulk CD8+ and CD4+ T cells were purified magnetically by negative isolation, whereas CD8+ TEMRA cells were enriched by FACS. Blood was drawn into EDTA tubes, processed within 24 hours, and PBMCs were isolated by density gradient centrifugation. PBMCs destined for TCR sequencing were cryopreserved in liquid nitrogen and later thawed in a 37 °C water bath. A purity of at least 90% was achieved for sorted or isolated CD4+, CD8+ and CD8+ TEMRA cells.

RNA was extracted using the RNeasy kit, and about 0.5 to 1 ug of the RNA was reverse transcribed with random hexamers. TCR beta CDR3 regions were amplified with the immunoSEQ multiplex PCR assay covering 54 Vbeta and 13 Jbeta segments. PCR amplification bias was corrected using a synthetic template baseline for primer optimization and computational correction. The original methods were these. Reads were assigned to V, D and J genes according to IMGT and analyzed in immunoSEQ Analyzer, with only productive sequences retained. To calculate clonality, Shannon entropy was normalized by log2 of the number of productive unique sequences and then subtracted from one. Public and private clones were assessed among the 100 most prevalent clones of each patient and control. Clones were defined as Susac-specific when absent from the healthy and MS cohorts, from approximately 1,100 published viral clones and from other ImmuneACCESS disease sequences. Starting from the raw public reads, TCRdb applied fastp trimming at Q25, assembled clones with MiXCR and retained in-frame beta chains. Each CDR3 protein gets just one entry, which takes the most common genes and DNA from the rows behind it. The V and J calls and clone size are TCRdb's, not the authors'. The sample has approximately 25,000 distinct CDR3 sequences on record, approximately 92% of them singletons. 0.55% to 0.7% of the sample is held by the ten biggest clonotypes.

Material: CD8+ T cells from PBMCs. The TCR sequence derives from a human donor with Susac syndrome. The rearrangement joined TRBV27 to TRBJ1-6; TRBD1 agrees with 10 junctional bases. The DNA reads TGTGCCAGCAGATGGACAGGGGGTAATTCACCCCTCCACTTT. Its protein is CASRWTGGNSPLHF.